These 27 T cell receptor beta chains were all obtained from the same sample, sequenced in a study of cytomegalovirus exposure and HLA in healthy donors. The PCR used 60 Vbeta and 13 Jbeta primers. The data were produced by immunoSEQ multiplex PCR, yet TCRdb's version contains in-frame clones alone and is incomplete. The sample contains about 180,000 clones, under 80% of which appear only once. What was sequenced was PBMCs. These receptors were collected from a human donor in good health.

This clone was found a few times. The rearrangement uses TRBV6-5 and TRBJ2-5, with 9 bases matching TRBD2. Germline CDR1 MNHEY, CDR2 SVGAGI. V was pared by 6 bases and J by 2 bases, with 1 base of the junction left unmatched. The CDR3 has 13 residues. CDR3 sequence: CASRLAGQETQYF. In DNA, the CDR3 is TGTGCCAGCAGGCTAGCGGGGCAAGAGACCCAGTACTTC.

This clone was detected ten times or more. The V and J genes are TRBV30 and TRBJ2-3; TRBD1 is a possible D gene (5 bases). The ends were cut back, 0 bases at V and 1 base at J, with 5 bases in the middle. Germline CDR1 reads GTSNPN; CDR2 reads SVGIG (reference sequence). This CDR3 contains 13 residues. CDR3 sequence (DNA): TGTGCCTGGAGTGTACAGGGCACAGATACGCAGTATTTT. It specifies CAWSVQGTDTQYF.

V and J are TRBV29-1 and TRBJ1-6; possible D gene TRBD1, 6 bases. Deletions cut 7 bases from V and 9 bases from J, with 16 bases between. Germline CDR1 and CDR2: SQVTM and ANQGSEA. This CDR3 has 13 amino acids. The CDR3 protein is CSASRGPGSPLHF. The CDR3 DNA follows: TGCAGCGCCTCCAGGGGTCCCGGTTCACCCCTCCACTTT. Variable domain in full (rest from reference TRBV29-1 and TRBJ1-6): SAVISQKPSRDICQRGTSLTIQCQVDSQVTMMFWYRQQPGQSLTLIATANQGSEATYESGFVIDKFPISRPNLTFSTLTVSNMSPEDSSIYLCSASRGPGSPLHFGNGTRLTVT.

This clone appeared a few times. The V and J genes are TRBV2 and TRBJ1-4; perhaps TRBD1 as D (5 bases). The CDR3 is 13 residues long. V shed 7 bases and J shed 8 bases, with 14 bases lying between them. Germline V lookup: CDR1 SNHLY, CDR2 FYNNEI. The CDR3 nucleotides are TGTGCCAGCATCGTGGGGCGAGGAGAAAAACTGTTTTTT. It translates to CASIVGRGEKLFF.

This clone showed up just a few times. V and J are TRBV4-1 and TRBJ1-5; tentative D call: TRBD1 (6 bases). The CDR3 is 19 amino acids. Germline CDR1 MGHRA, CDR2 YSYEKL. Deletions cut 0 bases from V and 0 bases from J, with 18 bases between. CDR3 nucleotides: TGCGCCAGCAGCCAAGAAGGGGACTACACAGGGATTAGCAATCAGCCCCAGCATTTT. As protein: CASSQEGDYTGISNQPQHF.

The chain carries TRBV4-3 and TRBJ1-2; 12 bases are shared with TRBD1. The CDR3 is 14 amino acids. Germline V gene lookup returns CDR1 LGHNA and CDR2 YSLEER. With V trimmed by 6 bases and J by 8 bases, 7 bases remained unmatched. CDR3 DNA: TGCGCCAGCAGTCTGGGACAGGGGGCAGGCGGCTACACCTTC. It encodes CASSLGQGAGGYTF.

The V call is TRBV6-5, the J call TRBJ2-5; 12 positions agree with TRBD2. Germline trimming cut 0 bases from V and 7 bases from J; bases unmatched to any gene: 6. CDR1 MNHEY and CDR2 SVGAGI come from the germline V gene. The CDR3 length is 16 residues. The CDR3 loop is CASSYSGLAGLVTQYF. CDR3 nucleotides: TGTGCCAGCAGTTACTCTGGACTAGCGGGGTTGGTGACCCAGTACTTC.

Turning to this clone: Its ends do not fully match the called genes, so a read error is possible. The CDR3, as DNA: TGTGCCAGCAGTCTATCCGGGACTAGTGGCTACGAGCAGTACTTC. Residues: CASSLSGTSGYEQYF. This chain connects TRBV27 to TRBJ2-7; TRBD2 aligns across 8 bases. From germline, CDR1 is MNHEY and CDR2 SMNVEV (reference sequence). The CDR3 spans 15 residues.

The chain has TRBV30 and TRBJ1-3, with 7 bases matching TRBD1. The CDR3 length is 12 residues. V was clipped by 5 bases and J by 5 bases; unmatched bases: 3. Per germline, CDR1 GTSNPN and CDR2 SVGIG (reference sequence). This CDR3 is CAWDRDRNTIYF. The CDR3 DNA reads as TGTGCCTGGGACAGGGACCGAAACACCATATATTTT.

The chain uses TRBV11-2 and TRBJ1-2; possible D gene TRBD1, 6 bases. V was trimmed by 5 bases and J by 0 bases, leaving 19 bases between them. The germline V gene encodes CDR1 SGHAT and CDR2 FQNNGV. This CDR3 is 17 amino acids long. CDR3 residues: CASSNIPRGKTNYGYTF. The DNA for the CDR3 is TGTGCCAGCAGCAATATTCCCAGGGGAAAGACTAACTATGGCTACACCTTC.

This clone was seen a handful of times. The V and J genes are TRBV5-1 and TRBJ1-5; 7 nucleotides match TRBD1. V shed 4 bases and J 4 bases; nucleotides not matched to a gene: 5. This CDR3 contains 14 residues. CDR1 is SGHRS, CDR2 YFSETQ, per germline. The CDR3 here is CASSPTGSNQPQHF. DNA for the CDR3: TGCGCCAGCAGCCCGACAGGGAGTAATCAGCCCCAGCATTTT.

As regards this clone: A read error may produce the germline difference seen at one junction end. The J gene is TRBJ1-1, the V gene TRBV7-7; D is perhaps TRBD1 (6 bases). The CDR3 covers 13 residues. CDR1 and CDR2 (germline): SSHAT, FNYEAQ (reference sequence). CDR3 residues: CASSRGQNTEAFF. Written as DNA, the CDR3 is TGTGCTAGCAGCCGGGGACAGAACACTGAAGCTTTCTTT.

This rearrangement joins TRBV11-3 to TRBJ2-7; possibly TRBD1 for D (5 bases). V was clipped by 0 bases and J by 3 bases, with 12 bases between them. CDR3 length equals 15 residues. Germline CDR1 and CDR2: SGHNT and YENEEA. The DNA of the CDR3 is TGTGCCAGCAGCTTAGAGGCAGGGAATCTCTACGAGCAGTACTTC. Protein sequence: CASSLEAGNLYEQYF. Using reference TRBV11-3 and TRBJ2-7 for the parts outside the CDR3, the full variable domain is EAGVVQSPRYKIIEKKQPVAFWCNPISGHNTLYWYLQNLGQGPELLIRYENEEAVDDSQLPKDRFSAERLKGVDSTLKIQPAELGDSAVYLCASSLEAGNLYEQYFGPGTRLTVT.

The chain uses TRBV4-1 and TRBJ2-3, with 8 bases lining up with TRBD1. CDR3 length equals 16 residues. With 5 bases clipped from V and 2 bases from J, the junction kept 9 bases outside the gene matches. Germline assignment: CDR1 MGHRA and CDR2 YSYEKL. The CDR3 coding sequence is TGCGCCAGCAGCTCCCAGACAGGGGTAACCACAGATACGCAGTATTTT. Translating gives CASSSQTGVTTDTQYF.

The J gene is TRBJ1-1, the V gene TRBV6-4; 8 nucleotides agree with TRBD1. This CDR3 comprises 14 residues. From germline, CDR1 is MRHNA and CDR2 SNTAGT. The ends lost 7 bases at V and 1 base at J; junction bases unmatched: 5. CDR3 bases: TGTGCCAGCATGAGGACAGGGAGGAACACTGAAGCTTTCTTT. Translated: CASMRTGRNTEAFF.

This clone was seen once. The rearrangement joins TRBV6-1 to TRBJ2-5; possibly TRBD1 for D (6 bases). CDR1 and CDR2 (germline): MNHNS, SASEGT. Trimming removed 2 bases at V and 5 bases at J, with 6 bases between. The CDR3 runs to 12 residues. The CDR3 sequence is CASSERGETQYF. The DNA of the CDR3 is TGTGCCAGCAGTGAAAGGGGGGAGACCCAGTACTTC.

This chain joins TRBV6-5 and TRBJ2-1; 14 nucleotides align to TRBD2. With 4 bases clipped from V and 9 bases from J, the junction kept 5 bases outside the gene matches. Germline values: CDR1 MNHEY, CDR2 SVGAGI. This CDR3 has 15 amino acids. The CDR3 sequence is CASSSRTSGGSEQFF. The CDR3 DNA sequence: TGTGCCAGCAGTTCCAGGACTAGCGGGGGGTCTGAGCAGTTCTTC.

The chain employs TRBV5-8 and TRBJ1-5; 9 bases match TRBD1. The ends lost 1 base at V and 4 bases at J; junction bases unmatched: 6. Per the germline V gene, CDR1 is SGHTS and CDR2 is YDEGEE. The CDR3 consists of 16 residues. This CDR3 reads CASSLWLDRGNQPQHF. The CDR3 bases are TGTGCCAGCAGCTTGTGGTTGGACAGGGGAAATCAGCCCCAGCATTTT.

The gene calls are TRBV6-5 and TRBJ1-6; D is unclear. The CDR3 contains 16 residues. Trimming took off 2 bases at V and 0 bases at J, with 8 bases between the two ends. Germline CDR1 MNHEY, CDR2 SVGAGI. The CDR3 region is CASSYGESSYNSPLHF. The CDR3 bases are TGTGCCAGCAGTTACGGGGAGAGCTCCTATAATTCACCCCTCCACTTT.

In DNA, the CDR3 is TGTGCCAGCAGTTACTCGAGGTTTGGGAACACTGAAGCTTTCTTT. As protein: CASSYSRFGNTEAFF. J is TRBJ1-1 and V is TRBV6-5; D ambiguous. The CDR3 consists of 15 residues. The germline V gene encodes CDR1 MNHEY and CDR2 SVGAGI. Trimming took off 0 bases at V and 1 base at J, with 9 bases between the two ends.

This sequence joins TRBV18 and TRBJ1-2, with D maybe TRBD1 (6 bases). CDR1 is KGHSH, CDR2 LQKENI, per germline. The CDR3 sequence is 17 residues long. The ends were cut back, 10 bases at V and 4 bases at J, with 28 bases in the middle. The CDR3 coding sequence is TGTGCCACCCAAGGAAGCGCCGGGACACCTGTTTCCTATGGCTACACCTTC. Translation: CATQGSAGTPVSYGYTF.

This rearrangement joins TRBV5-1 to TRBJ2-3; D gene uncertain. Germline lookup yields CDR1 SGHRS and CDR2 YFSETQ. V gave up 0 bases and J gave up 5 bases, with 13 bases separating them. This CDR3 is 15 amino acids long. CDR3 loop: CASSLDAPVGDTQYF. The DNA for the CDR3 is TGCGCCAGCAGCTTGGATGCGCCCGTCGGAGATACGCAGTATTTT.

The gene calls are TRBV19 and TRBJ2-7; 7 bases agree with TRBD1. The CDR3 contains 16 residues. The germline CDR1 and CDR2 sequences are LNHDA and SQIVND (reference sequence). The ends lost 3 bases at V and 0 bases at J; junction bases unmatched: 8. The CDR3 spells CASSIPGTVSSYEQYF. Written as DNA, the CDR3 is TGTGCCAGTAGTATCCCGGGGACAGTAAGCTCCTACGAGCAGTACTTC.

There are a few counts of this clone. The J gene is TRBJ1-3, the V gene TRBV9, with 7 bases lining up with TRBD1. The CDR3 extends over 16 amino acids. Losses at the gene ends were 0 bases for V and 1 base for J; bases not matched to a gene: 4. Germline values: CDR1 SGDLS, CDR2 YYNGEE. CDR3 coding DNA: TGTGCCAGCAGCGTAGGACAGGGACAATCTGGAAACACCATATATTTT. This sequence encodes CASSVGQGQSGNTIYF.

CDR3 coding DNA: TGTGCCATCAGTGAGGGCAGGCAATCCGGGGAGCTGTTTTTT. This gives the protein CAISEGRQSGELFF. The chain uses TRBV10-3 and TRBJ2-2, with D uncertain. This CDR3 comprises 14 residues. Trimming removed 2 bases at V and 6 bases at J, with 10 bases between. CDR1 and CDR2 from the germline V gene are ENHRY and SYGVKD.

This chain uses TRBV2 with TRBJ2-2, with TRBD1 as a possible D gene (5 bases). Germline values: CDR1 SNHLY, CDR2 FYNNEI. V lost 8 bases and J lost 4, with 11 bases in between. The CDR3 spans 13 residues. The chain's CDR3 is CASGAGVTGELFF. The CDR3 DNA follows: TGTGCCAGCGGGGCAGGCGTCACCGGGGAGCTGTTTTTT.

The rearrangement uses TRBV11-2 and TRBJ1-2; D ambiguous. CDR3 length: 16 amino acids. Per germline, CDR1 SGHAT and CDR2 FQNNGV. With 1 base removed from V and 5 bases from J, the gap between germline ends came to 17 bases. This chain's CDR3 is CASSLVEGGVPYGYTF. The CDR3 DNA follows: TGTGCCAGCAGCTTAGTTGAGGGCGGGGTTCCATATGGCTACACCTTC.